Reported below is one T cell receptor (beta chain). Its antigen remains unknown. Its ends do not fully match the called genes, so a read error is possible. The whole isolated RNA underwent reverse transcription, so sequencing captured expressed TCRB transcripts. The assay was immunoSEQ multiplex PCR, and TCRdb's table has in-frame clones only and misses some. Of more than 300,000 clones in the sample, around 8% are singletons; the top ten hold 0.44%. CDR1 is MNHNS and CDR2 is SASEGT in the germline V gene. The CDR3 is 14 amino acids. This sample is drawn from a study of beta chain features in type 1 diabetes. Overall study context: What patients shared with healthy donors was a similar profile of age, gender and cell yields.

Study outcomes and limitations: Comparison showed that naive, central memory and Treg TCRB repertoires appeared more similar among patients than among healthy donors. Diminished insertions and augmented deletions at VDJ junctions characterized type 1 diabetes patients. The study left unresolved whether HLA type influences TCRB rearrangement.

The specimen was central memory CD4+ T cells from blood. This sequence joins TRBV6-1 and TRBJ2-1, with unresolved D. The receptor was isolated from a woman aged 18-29 years in good health. For the CDR3, the DNA is TGTGCCAGCATTCGACCAGACTCCGACAATGAGCAGTTCTTC. This codes for CASIRPDSDNEQFF.